The rows below give T cell receptor beta chains drawn from one sample of a study of identical twins. TCRdb re-called the 5' RACE reads with MiXCR, one entry per CDR3 protein. The sample consists of about 210,000 distinct CDR3 sequences, approximately 9% of them appearing once. The sequencing sample was made of memory (CD45RO+) T cells sorted from blood. These receptors all come from a woman between 18 and 30 years old in good health. The conserved cysteine and the conserved F or W are not part of the CDR3 here.

>TRBV10-3|TRBJ2-3
AISPAGTSGEIRADTQY
>TRBV29-1|TRBJ2-1
SVGIRGNEQF
>TRBV5-1|TRBJ1-1
ASSPLDRGGTEAF
>TRBV7-2|TRBJ2-7
ASSLQGKEQY
>TRBV25-1|TRBJ1-6
ASSELDRENSPLH
>TRBV29-1|TRBJ1-6
SVQQGNSPLH
>TRBV20-1|TRBJ1-2
SARKSGSSEYGYT
>TRBV15|TRBJ2-7
ATSRSTDRSRYEQY
>TRBV9|TRBJ1-1
ASSALRGIGDQAF
>TRBV7-2|TRBJ1-1
ASSFGHMNTEAF
>TRBV5-1|TRBJ2-7
ASSLLPGLAGGNYEQY
>TRBV15|TRBJ1-2
ATSSFRGNGYT
>TRBV7-3|TRBJ2-5
ASSLRPPGTGSETQY
>TRBV6-4|TRBJ2-1
ASSEASSHEQF
>TRBV7-9|TRBJ1-3
ASSFGFSGNTIY
>TRBV7-2|TRBJ2-7
ASSFGTGAVYEQY
>TRBV20-1|TRBJ2-7
SASSGSRRYEQY
>TRBV5-1|TRBJ1-1
ASSLVGGRGDTEAF
>TRBV20-1|TRBJ1-1
SAMYQLAWAEAF
>TRBV6-2/TRBV6-3|TRBJ2-1
ASHPAGLAGRDEQF
>TRBV19|TRBJ1-3
ASRWSNSGNTIY
>TRBV20-1|TRBJ1-2
SAHRGGGANYGYT
>TRBV29-1|TRBJ1-1
SAGQGNTEAF
>TRBV7-9|TRBJ2-5
ASSLARNWGETQY
>TRBV2|TRBJ2-4
ASSEGLAEGRNIQY
>TRBV28|TRBJ1-2
ASSLLQGGYT
>TRBV30|TRBJ2-3
AWSVGGRVDTQY
>TRBV25-1|TRBJ2-7
ASSDGTSGIRYYEQY
>TRBV5-5|TRBJ2-3
ASSLANAPGTQY
>TRBV12-5|TRBJ2-3
ASGLAAADTQY
>TRBV20-1|TRBJ2-7
SARDVRDSYEQY
>TRBV7-9|TRBJ2-5
ASSPVGGQETQY
>TRBV10-3|TRBJ2-1
AIRESSGGANEQF
>TRBV20-1|TRBJ2-7
SATSLTGQGAVHEQY
>TRBV7-8|TRBJ2-3
ASSFFQGRPDTQY
>TRBV2|TRBJ2-5
ASTLTSGEETQY
>TRBV2|TRBJ2-1
ASSEGLAGGSYNEQF
>TRBV20-1|TRBJ1-5
SASNVDLHSNQPQH
>TRBV2|TRBJ2-3
ASKREVTDTQY
>TRBV2|TRBJ2-3
ASTYSGRAADTQY
>TRBV20-1|TRBJ2-5
SARIPRGAETQY
>TRBV20-1|TRBJ2-7
SAIKGLAGRYEQY
>TRBV29-1|TRBJ1-1
SSSTGFLETEAF
>TRBV7-2|TRBJ1-5
ASSSVNRNQPQH
>TRBV20-1|TRBJ2-7
SARDLLGPRPYEQY
>TRBV27|TRBJ1-1
ASSSVNTEAF